Reported below is one TCR beta chain. Its antigen is as yet unknown. During its preparation, the TCRbeta library received unique molecular identifiers. TCRdb re-analysed the PCR reads in MiXCR, keeping a single row per CDR3 protein. The data hold almost 600,000 distinct CDR3 sequences, with 25% to 30% observed a single time. This specimen comes from a study of T-cell reconstitution after alpha-beta-depleted transplantation in children. The study, taken as a whole, reports: At day 60, the high TCRbeta diversity found in some patients originated from recipient T cells and thymic progenitors that had survived.

The CDR3 runs 14 residues. Germline V gene data show CDR1 as SQVTM and CDR2 as ANQGSEA. The trim removed 6 bases at V and 5 bases at J, leaving 11 bases unmatched. Sequenced here: PBMCs, sampled before TCRalphabeta/CD19-depleted stem cell transplant. This receptor was obtained from a boy in the first two years of life with Wiskott-Aldrich syndrome, due to receive a stem cell transplant. The chain carries TRBV29-1 and TRBJ1-2, with 8 bases fitting TRBD1. CDR3 DNA: TGCAGCGTCACGAGCAGGGGGCCAGGGTATGGCTACACCTTC. It yields the protein CSVTSRGPGYGYTF.